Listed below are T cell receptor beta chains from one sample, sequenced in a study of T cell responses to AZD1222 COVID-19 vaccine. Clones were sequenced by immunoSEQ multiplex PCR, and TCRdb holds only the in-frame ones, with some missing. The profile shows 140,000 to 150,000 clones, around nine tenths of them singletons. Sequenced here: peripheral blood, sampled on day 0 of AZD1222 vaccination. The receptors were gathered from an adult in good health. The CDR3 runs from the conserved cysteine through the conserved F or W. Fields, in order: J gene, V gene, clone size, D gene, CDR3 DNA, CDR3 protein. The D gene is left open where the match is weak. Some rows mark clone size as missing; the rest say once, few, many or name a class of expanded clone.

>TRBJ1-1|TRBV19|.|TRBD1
TGTGCCAGCTTGGACAGGGCGAACACTGAAGCTTTCTTT
CASLDRANTEAFF
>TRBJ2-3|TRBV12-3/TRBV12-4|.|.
TGTGCCAGCAGCCTGGCAGATACGCAGTATTTT
CASSLADTQYF
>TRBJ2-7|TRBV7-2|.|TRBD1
TGTGCCAGCAGCTTGGGACAGCTGGCTTACGAGCAGTACTTC
CASSLGQLAYEQYF
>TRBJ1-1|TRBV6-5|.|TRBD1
TGTGCCAGCAGTTACCCAAAAGGGGGCCGAGGCACTGAAGCTTTCTTT
CASSYPKGGRGTEAFF
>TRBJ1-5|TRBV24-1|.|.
TGTGCCACCAGTGACAGTGGGGGCAATCAGCCCCAGCATTTT
CATSDSGGNQPQHF
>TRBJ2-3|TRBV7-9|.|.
TGTGCCAGCAGCGGTCGCCGGGACTCCAATACGCAGTATTTT
CASSGRRDSNTQYF
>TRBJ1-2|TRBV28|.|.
TGTGCCAGCAGTTCAGGGCTCTTTCATGGCTACACCTTC
CASSSGLFHGYTF
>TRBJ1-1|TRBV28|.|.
TGTGCCAGCAGTTTATTAGGAAACACTGAAGCTTTCTTT
CASSLLGNTEAFF
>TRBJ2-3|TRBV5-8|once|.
TGTGCCAGCAGCTTGGTTGGCGCACCAGATACGCAGTATTTT
CASSLVGAPDTQYF
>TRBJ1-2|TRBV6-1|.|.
TGTGCCAGCAGTGAACTCAGGGGTACTTTCAACTATGGCTACACCTTC
CASSELRGTFNYGYTF
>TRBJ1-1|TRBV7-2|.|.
TGTGCCAGCAGCTTAGGCGCGCGGGGTTTGAACACTGAAGCTTTCTTT
CASSLGARGLNTEAFF
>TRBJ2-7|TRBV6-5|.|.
TGTGCCAGCAGTTACTCGATAGGGGAATCCTACGAGCAGTACTTC
CASSYSIGESYEQYF
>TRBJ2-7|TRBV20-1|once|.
TGCAGTGCTAGAGTAATCGGCGAGCAGTACTTC
CSARVIGEQYF
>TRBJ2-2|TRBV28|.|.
TGTGCCAGCGGAAGAGCAACCGGGGAGCTGTTTTTT
CASGRATGELFF
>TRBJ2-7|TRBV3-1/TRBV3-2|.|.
TGTGCCAGCAGCCACAGACAGGACCATATCTCCTACGAGCAGTACTTC
CASSHRQDHISYEQYF
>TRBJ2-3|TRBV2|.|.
TGTGCCAGCAGCCCTGAACCTAGCACAGATACGCAGTATTTT
CASSPEPSTDTQYF
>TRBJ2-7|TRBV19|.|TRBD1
TGTGCCAGTAGTATCCAACAGGGGCTGGGCTACGAGCAGTACTTC
CASSIQQGLGYEQYF
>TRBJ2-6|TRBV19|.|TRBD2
TGTGCCAGTAGTCTAATAGCGGGAGACGCTGGGGCCAACGTCCTGACTTTC
CASSLIAGDAGANVLTF
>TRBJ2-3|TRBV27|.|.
TGTGCCAGCGGCGGGTGGTTCGGGAGAGGCGTGAATACGCAGTATTTT
CASGGWFGRGVNTQYF
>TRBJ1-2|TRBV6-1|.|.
TGTGCCAGCAGTGAGGGATCAGCTAACTATGGCTACACCTTC
CASSEGSANYGYTF
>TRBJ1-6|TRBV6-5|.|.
TGTGCCAGCAGTACCCACGCGCCCAATAATTCACCCCTCCACTTT
CASSTHAPNNSPLHF
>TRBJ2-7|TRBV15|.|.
TGTGCCACCAGCAGAGATGAAGAGAACCCCTACGAGCAGTACTTC
CATSRDEENPYEQYF
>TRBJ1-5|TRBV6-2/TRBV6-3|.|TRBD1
TGTGCCAGCAGATACGACAGGGGTAGCAATCAGCCCCAGCATTTT
CASRYDRGSNQPQHF
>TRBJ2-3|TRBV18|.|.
TGTGCCAGCTCACCAGGCAGAGATACGCAGTATTTT
CASSPGRDTQYF
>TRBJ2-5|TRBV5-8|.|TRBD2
TGTGCCAGCAGCCTAGGGACTAGCGGCCGCTCATTGGAGAAAGAGACCCAGTACTTC
CASSLGTSGRSLEKETQYF
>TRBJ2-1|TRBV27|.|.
TGTGCCAGCAGTTTGGGCAGGGAGCAGTTCTTC
CASSLGREQFF
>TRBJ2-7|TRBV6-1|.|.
TGTGCCAGCAGTGAAGACAGGGCGAAGAGCTCCTACGAGCAGTACTTC
CASSEDRAKSSYEQYF
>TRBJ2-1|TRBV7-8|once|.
TGTGCCAGCACTTTACGGAGGTCCCCTGGCGATGAGCAGTTCTTC
CASTLRRSPGDEQFF
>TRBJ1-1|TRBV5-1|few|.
TGCGCCAGCAGCTTGGCCGGAACCATGAACACTGAAGCTTTCTTT
CASSLAGTMNTEAFF
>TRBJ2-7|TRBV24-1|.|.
TGTGCCACCAGCGGGGCGCAGGACTCCTACGAGCAGTACTTC
CATSGAQDSYEQYF
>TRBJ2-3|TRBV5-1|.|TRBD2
TGCGCCAGCAGCTTGGTCCCTCCGCGGGAGTACACAGATACGCAGTATTTT
CASSLVPPREYTDTQYF
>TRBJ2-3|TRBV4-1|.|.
TGCGCCAGCAGCCAAGATCTTACGGGGGCCACAGATACGCAGTATTTT
CASSQDLTGATDTQYF
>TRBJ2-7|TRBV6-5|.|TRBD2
TGTGCCAGCACCGTCGGGGGGACCTCCTACGAGCAGTACTTC
CASTVGGTSYEQYF
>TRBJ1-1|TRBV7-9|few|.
TGTGCCAGCAGCCCAGTCACCCGGATAGGGACTGAAGCTTTCTTT
CASSPVTRIGTEAFF
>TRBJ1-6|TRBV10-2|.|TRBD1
TGCGCCAGCAGATTCCAGGGGGCTAATTCACCCCTCCACTTT
CASRFQGANSPLHF
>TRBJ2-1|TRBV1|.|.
TGCACCAGCAGCCGGAGACTAGCGGGAGGCCCCCCCCCATACAATGAGCAGTTCTTC
CTSSRRLAGGPPPYNEQFF
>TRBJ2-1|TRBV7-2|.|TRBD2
TGTGCCAGCAGCTTTACCGGGACTAGCGGCTACAATGAGCAGTTCTTC
CASSFTGTSGYNEQFF
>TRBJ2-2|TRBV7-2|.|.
TGTGCCAGCAGCTTAGGCTCCGGGTTTTCCGGGGAGCTGTTTTTT
CASSLGSGFSGELFF
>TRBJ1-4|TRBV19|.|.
TGTGCCAGTACCCCGACCGGGGTTGAAAAACTGTTTTTT
CASTPTGVEKLFF
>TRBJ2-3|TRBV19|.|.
TGTGCCAGTAGTATGGGGCAGGGGAGTGGGAATACGCAGTATTTT
CASSMGQGSGNTQYF
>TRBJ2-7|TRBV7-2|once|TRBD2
TGTGCCAGCAGCCCCAGACTAGCGGGCTCCTCCTACGAGCAGTACTTC
CASSPRLAGSSYEQYF
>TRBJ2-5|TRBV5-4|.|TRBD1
TGTGCCAGCAGCCAAACAGGGGCTGGGGAGACCCAGTACTTC
CASSQTGAGETQYF
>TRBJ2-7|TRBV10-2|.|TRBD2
TGCGCCACCTCTCTAGCGGGGGCTTCCTACGAGCAGTACTTC
CATSLAGASYEQYF
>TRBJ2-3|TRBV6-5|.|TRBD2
TGTGCCAGCAGTCCCCTGGGAGGGACAGATACGCAGTATTTT
CASSPLGGTDTQYF
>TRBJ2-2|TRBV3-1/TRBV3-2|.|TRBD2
TGTGCCAGCAGCCCCCCCTTGGCGGGAGGAACCGGGGAGCTGTTTTTT
CASSPPLAGGTGELFF
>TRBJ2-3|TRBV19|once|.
TGTGCCAGTAGTATACCTGCAGATACGCAGTATTTT
CASSIPADTQYF
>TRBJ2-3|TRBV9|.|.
TGTGCCAGCAGCGTAGCGGGTAGGACAGATACGCAGTATTTT
CASSVAGRTDTQYF
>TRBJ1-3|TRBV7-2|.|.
TGTGCCAGCACCCTCCTCCCCCAAAGCCTCTCTGGAAACACCATATATTTT
CASTLLPQSLSGNTIYF
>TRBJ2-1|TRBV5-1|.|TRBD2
TGCGCCAGCAGCATGGGACAACGAATACCCGGGACTAGGGAATCAGAGCAGTTCTTC
CASSMGQRIPGTRESEQFF
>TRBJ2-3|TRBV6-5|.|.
TGTGCCAGCACCCATCGGGATACGCAGTATTTT
CASTHRDTQYF
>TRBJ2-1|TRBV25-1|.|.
TGTGCCAGCAGTCAAGGATCCTACAATGAGCAGTTCTTC
CASSQGSYNEQFF
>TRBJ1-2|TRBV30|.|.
TGTGCCTGCCCCTTGTTTGCGCTTAACTATGGCTACACCTTC
CACPLFALNYGYTF
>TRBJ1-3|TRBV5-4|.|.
TGTGCCAGCAGCATACAGGGAGCCGGAAACACCATATATTTT
CASSIQGAGNTIYF
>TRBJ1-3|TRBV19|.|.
TGTGCCAGTAGTATAAGTACGGCCAAGTCTGGAAACACCATATATTTT
CASSISTAKSGNTIYF
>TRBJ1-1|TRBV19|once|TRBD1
TGTGCCAGTAGTATGGCAGGTCAGGGGGGGAACACTGAAGCTTTCTTT
CASSMAGQGGNTEAFF
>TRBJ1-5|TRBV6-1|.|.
TGTGCCAGCAGTGATCGGGGAAATCAGCCCCAGCATTTT
CASSDRGNQPQHF
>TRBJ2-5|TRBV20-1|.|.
TGCAGTGCTCAATTTCAAGAGACCCAGTACTTC
CSAQFQETQYF